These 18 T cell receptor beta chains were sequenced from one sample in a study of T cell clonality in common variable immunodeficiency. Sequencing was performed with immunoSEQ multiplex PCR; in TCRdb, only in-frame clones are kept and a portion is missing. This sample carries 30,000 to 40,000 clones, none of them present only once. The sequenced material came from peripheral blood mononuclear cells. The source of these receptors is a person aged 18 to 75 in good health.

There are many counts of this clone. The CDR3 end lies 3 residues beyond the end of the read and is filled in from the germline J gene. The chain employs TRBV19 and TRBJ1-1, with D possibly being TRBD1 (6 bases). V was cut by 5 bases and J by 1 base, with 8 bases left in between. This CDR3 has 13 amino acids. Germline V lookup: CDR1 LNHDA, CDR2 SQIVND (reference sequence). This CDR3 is CASSDRPNTEAFF. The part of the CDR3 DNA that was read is TGTGCCAGTAGTGACAGGCCGAACACTGAA.

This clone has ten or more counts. The DNA read from the CDR3 is TGTGCCAGTAGTGAACAGTCCCGCAATGAG. Translated: CASSEQSRNE. The complete CDR3 sequence is CASSEQSRNEQFF. The V call is TRBV19, the J call TRBJ2-1; D gene ambiguous. The read ends 3 residues shy of where the CDR3 ends; the end is completed using the germline J gene. With 5 bases removed from V and 6 bases from J, the gap between germline ends came to 11 bases. The CDR3 runs to 13 residues. Germline loops: CDR1 LNHDA, CDR2 SQIVND (reference sequence). Using reference TRBV19 and TRBJ2-1 for the parts outside the CDR3, the full variable domain is DGGITQSPKYLFRKEGQNVTLSCEQNLNHDAMYWYRQDPGQGLRLIYYSQIVNDFQKGDIAEGYSVSREKKESFPLTVTSAQKNPTAFYLCASSEQSRNEQFFGPGTRLTVL.

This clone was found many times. CDR3 sequence reads: CSVMPGQSYEQYF. The covered CDR3 bases are TGCAGCGTGATGCCGGGACAGTCCTACGAG. The rearrangement links TRBV29-1 to TRBJ2-7; 7 bases are a match to TRBD1. Coverage ceases 3 residues before the CDR3 finishes, and the germline J gene fills in the end. CDR1 and CDR2 (germline): SQVTM, ANQGSEA. This CDR3 contains 13 residues. Trimming cost V 6 bases and J 1 base; bases outside gene matches: 6.

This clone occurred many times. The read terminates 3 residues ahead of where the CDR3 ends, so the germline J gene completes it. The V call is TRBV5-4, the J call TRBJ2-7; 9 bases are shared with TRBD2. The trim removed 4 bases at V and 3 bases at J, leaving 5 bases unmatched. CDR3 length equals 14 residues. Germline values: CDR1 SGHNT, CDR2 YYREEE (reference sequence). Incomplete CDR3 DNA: TGTGCCAGCAGCGTTGGACTAGCGCACTACGAG. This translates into CASSVGLAHYE. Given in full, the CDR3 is CASSVGLAHYEQYF.

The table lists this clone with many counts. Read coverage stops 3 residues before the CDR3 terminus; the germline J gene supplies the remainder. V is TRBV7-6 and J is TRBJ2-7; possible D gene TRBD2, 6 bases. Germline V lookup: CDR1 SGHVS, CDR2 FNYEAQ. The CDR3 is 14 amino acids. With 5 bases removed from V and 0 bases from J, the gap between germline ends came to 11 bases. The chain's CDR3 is CASSEGLYSYEQYF. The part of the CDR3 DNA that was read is TGTGCCAGCAGCGAGGGACTCTACTCCTACGAG.

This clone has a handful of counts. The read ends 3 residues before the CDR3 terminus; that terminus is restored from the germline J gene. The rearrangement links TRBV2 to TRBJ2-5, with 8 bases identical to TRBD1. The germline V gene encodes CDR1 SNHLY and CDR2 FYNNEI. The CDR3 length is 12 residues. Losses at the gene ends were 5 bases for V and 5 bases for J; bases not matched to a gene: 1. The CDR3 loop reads CASSRDRETQYF. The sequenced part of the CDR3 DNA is TGTGCCAGCAGTCGGGACAGGGAGACC.

CDR3 bases read: TGTGCCAGCAGCCCCCGTGACAGCACTAATGAAAAG. Encoded protein: CASSPRDSTNEK. The entire CDR3 protein reads CASSPRDSTNEKLFF. The chain recombines TRBV7-9 with TRBJ2-2; D is possibly TRBD1 (5 bases). The observed sequence ends 3 residues before the CDR3 terminus, with the missing tail filled in from the germline J gene. Germline values: CDR1 SEHNR, CDR2 FQNEAQ (reference sequence). The CDR3 extends over 15 amino acids.

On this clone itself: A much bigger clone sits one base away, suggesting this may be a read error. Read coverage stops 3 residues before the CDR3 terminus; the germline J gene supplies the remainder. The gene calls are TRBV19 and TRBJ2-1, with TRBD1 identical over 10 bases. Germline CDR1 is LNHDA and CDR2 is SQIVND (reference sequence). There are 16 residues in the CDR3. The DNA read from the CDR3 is TGTGCCACTAGTATCGCCATGGACAGGGGGGAGAATGAG. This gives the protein CATSIAMDRGENE. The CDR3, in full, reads CATSIAMDRGENEQFF.

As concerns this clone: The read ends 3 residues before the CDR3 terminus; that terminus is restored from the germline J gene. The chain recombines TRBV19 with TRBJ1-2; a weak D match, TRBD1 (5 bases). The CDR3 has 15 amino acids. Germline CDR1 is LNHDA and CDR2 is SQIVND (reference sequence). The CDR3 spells CASSADISSYNDYTF. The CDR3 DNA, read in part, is TGTGCCAGTAGTGCGGACATTAGCTCCTACAATGAC.

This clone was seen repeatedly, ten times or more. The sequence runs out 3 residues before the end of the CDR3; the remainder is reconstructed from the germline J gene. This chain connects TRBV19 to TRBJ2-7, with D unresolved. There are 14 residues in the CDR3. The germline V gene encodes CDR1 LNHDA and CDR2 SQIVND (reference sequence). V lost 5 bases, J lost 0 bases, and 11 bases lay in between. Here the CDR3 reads CASSYAANSYEQYF. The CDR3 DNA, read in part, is TGTGCCAGTAGTTATGCGGCTAACTCCTACGAG.

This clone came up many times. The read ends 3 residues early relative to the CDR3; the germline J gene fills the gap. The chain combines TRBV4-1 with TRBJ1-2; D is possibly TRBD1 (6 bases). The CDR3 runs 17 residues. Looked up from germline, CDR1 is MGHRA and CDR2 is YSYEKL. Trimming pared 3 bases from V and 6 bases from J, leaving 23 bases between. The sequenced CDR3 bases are TGCGCCAGCAGCCAGGACGCGGGACGGACAGTTGCGAATGGC. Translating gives CASSQDAGRTVANG. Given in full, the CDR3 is CASSQDAGRTVANGYTF.

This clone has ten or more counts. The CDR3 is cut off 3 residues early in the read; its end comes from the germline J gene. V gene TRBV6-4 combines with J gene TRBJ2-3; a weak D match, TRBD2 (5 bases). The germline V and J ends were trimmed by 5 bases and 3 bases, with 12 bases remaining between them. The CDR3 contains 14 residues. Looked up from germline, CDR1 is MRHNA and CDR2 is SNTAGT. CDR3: CASSLDGETDTQYF. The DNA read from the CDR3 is TGTGCCAGCAGTCTTGACGGGGAGACAGATACG.

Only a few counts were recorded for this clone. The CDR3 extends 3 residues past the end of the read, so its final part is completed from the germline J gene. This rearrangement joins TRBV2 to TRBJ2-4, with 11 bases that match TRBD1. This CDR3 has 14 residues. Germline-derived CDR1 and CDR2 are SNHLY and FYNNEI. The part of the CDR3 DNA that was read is TGTGCCAGCCTTCCGGACAGGGGGCCCTCTGGT. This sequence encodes CASLPDRGPSG. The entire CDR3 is CASLPDRGPSGQYF.

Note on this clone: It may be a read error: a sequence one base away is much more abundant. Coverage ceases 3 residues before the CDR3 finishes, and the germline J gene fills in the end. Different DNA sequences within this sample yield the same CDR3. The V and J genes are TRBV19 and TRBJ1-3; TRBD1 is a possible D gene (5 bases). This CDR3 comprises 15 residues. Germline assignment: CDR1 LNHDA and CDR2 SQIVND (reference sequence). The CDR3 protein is CASSISGETGNTIYF. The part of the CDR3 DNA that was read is TGTGCCAGTAGTATATCGGGGGAAACTGGAAACACA.

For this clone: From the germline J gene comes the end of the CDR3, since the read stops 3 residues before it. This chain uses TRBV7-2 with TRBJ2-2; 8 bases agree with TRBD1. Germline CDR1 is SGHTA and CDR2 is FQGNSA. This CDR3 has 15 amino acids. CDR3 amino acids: CASSSGQALPEKLFF. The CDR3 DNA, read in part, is TGTGCCAGCAGCTCGGGACAGGCCCTTCCTGAAAAG.

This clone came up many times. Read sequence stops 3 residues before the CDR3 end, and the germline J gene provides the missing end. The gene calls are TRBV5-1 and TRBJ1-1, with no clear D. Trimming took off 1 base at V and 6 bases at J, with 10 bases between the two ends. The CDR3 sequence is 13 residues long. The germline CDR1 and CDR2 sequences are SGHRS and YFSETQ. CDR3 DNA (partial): TGCGCCAGCAGCTTGAATGTTGGCCCTGAA. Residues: CASSLNVGPE. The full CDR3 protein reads CASSLNVGPEAFF.

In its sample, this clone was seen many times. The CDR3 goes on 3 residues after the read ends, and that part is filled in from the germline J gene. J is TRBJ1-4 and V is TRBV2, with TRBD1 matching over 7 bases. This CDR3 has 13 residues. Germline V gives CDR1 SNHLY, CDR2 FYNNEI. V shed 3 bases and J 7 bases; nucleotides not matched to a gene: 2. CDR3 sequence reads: CASSDPGGEKLFF. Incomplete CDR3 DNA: TGTGCCAGCAGTGATCCAGGGGGTGAAAAA.

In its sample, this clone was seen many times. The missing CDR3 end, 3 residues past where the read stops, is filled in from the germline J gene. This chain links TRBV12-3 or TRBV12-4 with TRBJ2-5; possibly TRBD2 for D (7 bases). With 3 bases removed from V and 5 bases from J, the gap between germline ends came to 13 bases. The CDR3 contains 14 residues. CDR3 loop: CASSLRGPVETQYF. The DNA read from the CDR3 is TGTGCCAGCAGTTTGCGGGGGCCGGTGGAGACC.